This T cell receptor beta chain was sequenced in a study of OX40 agonist ivuxolimab in advanced cancers. About the research overall: Partial responses occurred in three patients (one hepatocellular carcinoma, two cutaneous melanoma).

V lost 1 base and J lost 1, with 4 bases in between. Germline V gene lookup returns CDR1 SSHAT and CDR2 FNYEAQ (reference sequence). The CDR3 is made up of 13 amino acids. Measured with immunoSEQ multiplex PCR; TCRdb has only the in-frame clones, and not every one. Of about 14,000 clones in the sample, roughly 82% were seen once. The rearrangement joins TRBV7-7 to TRBJ1-1, with unresolved D. Sample: CD4+ or CD8+ T cells sorted from blood, taken in a trial of the OX40 agonist ivuxolimab. This TCR was recovered from an adult with an advanced solid tumor such as melanoma, head and neck, liver or kidney cancer. This chain's CDR3 is CASSLDQNTEAFF. DNA of the CDR3: TGTGCCAGCAGCTTAGACCAGAACACTGAAGCTTTCTTT.